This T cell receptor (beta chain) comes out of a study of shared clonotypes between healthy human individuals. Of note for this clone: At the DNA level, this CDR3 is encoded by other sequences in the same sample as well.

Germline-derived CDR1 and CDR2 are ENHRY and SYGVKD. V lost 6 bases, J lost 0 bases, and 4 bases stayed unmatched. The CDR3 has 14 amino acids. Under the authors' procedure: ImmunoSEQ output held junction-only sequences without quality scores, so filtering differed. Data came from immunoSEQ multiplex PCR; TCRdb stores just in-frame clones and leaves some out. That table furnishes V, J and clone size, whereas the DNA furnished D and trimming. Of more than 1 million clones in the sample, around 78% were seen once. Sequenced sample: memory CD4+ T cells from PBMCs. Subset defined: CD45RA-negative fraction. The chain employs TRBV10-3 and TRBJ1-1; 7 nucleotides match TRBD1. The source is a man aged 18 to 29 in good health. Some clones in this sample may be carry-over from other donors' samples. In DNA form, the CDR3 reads TGTGCCATCAGCGCCGGGACAGTGAACACTGAAGCTTTCTTT. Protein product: CAISAGTVNTEAFF.